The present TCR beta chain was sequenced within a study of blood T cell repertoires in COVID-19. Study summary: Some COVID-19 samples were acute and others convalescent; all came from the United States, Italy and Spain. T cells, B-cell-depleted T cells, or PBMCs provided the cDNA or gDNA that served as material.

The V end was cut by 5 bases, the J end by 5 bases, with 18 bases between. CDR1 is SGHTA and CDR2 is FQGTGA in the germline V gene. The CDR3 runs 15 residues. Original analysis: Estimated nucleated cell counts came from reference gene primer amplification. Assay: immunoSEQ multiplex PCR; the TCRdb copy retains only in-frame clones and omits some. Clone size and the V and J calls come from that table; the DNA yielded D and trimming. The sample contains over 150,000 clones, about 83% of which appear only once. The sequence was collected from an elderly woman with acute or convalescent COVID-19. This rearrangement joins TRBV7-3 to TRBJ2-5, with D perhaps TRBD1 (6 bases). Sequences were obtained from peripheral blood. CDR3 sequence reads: CASSPVGAPGETQYF. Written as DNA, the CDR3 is TGTGCCAGCAGCCCCGTGGGGGCCCCCGGGGAGACCCAGTACTTC.